The clone carrying this T cell receptor (beta chain) has just a few counts. The sample belongs to a study of T-cell memory formation after mild COVID-19. TCRdb passed the 5' RACE reads through MiXCR, listing each CDR3 protein once. The sample holds 250,000 to 350,000 distinct CDR3 sequences; under 20% are singletons and the top ten take roughly 23%. The V gene end was trimmed by 0 bases and the J gene end by 6 bases; junction bases not matched to a gene: 7. The length of the CDR3 is 15 residues. Per the germline V gene, CDR1 is LGHNA and CDR2 is YSLEER. Input material: PBMCs or a T cell subset sorted from them (not recorded which). The TCR sequence derives from a man between 18 and 35 years old who had mild COVID-19 (a few samples of this study predate the infection). Cell type and time point are not known. V gene TRBV4-3 combines with J gene TRBJ1-2; TRBD1 aligns across 7 bases. CDR3: CASSQDPNRGNGYTF. The CDR3 DNA is TGCGCCAGCAGCCAAGATCCGAACAGGGGAAATGGCTACACCTTC.